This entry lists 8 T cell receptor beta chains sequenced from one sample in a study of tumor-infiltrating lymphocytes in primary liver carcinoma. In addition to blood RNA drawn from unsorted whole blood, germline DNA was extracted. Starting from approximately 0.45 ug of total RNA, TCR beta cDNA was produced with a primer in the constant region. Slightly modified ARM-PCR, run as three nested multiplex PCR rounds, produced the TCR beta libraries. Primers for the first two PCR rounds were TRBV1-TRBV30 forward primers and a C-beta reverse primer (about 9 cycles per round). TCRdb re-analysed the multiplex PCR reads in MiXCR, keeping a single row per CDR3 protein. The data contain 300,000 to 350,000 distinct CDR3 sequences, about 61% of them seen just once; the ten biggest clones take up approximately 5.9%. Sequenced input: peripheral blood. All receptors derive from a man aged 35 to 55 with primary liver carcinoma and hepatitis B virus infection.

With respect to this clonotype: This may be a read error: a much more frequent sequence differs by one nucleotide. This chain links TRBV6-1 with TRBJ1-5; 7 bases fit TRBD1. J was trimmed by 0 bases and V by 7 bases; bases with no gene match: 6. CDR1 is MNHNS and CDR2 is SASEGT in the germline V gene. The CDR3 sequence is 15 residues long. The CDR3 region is CASKLRQGSNQPQHF. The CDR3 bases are TGTGCCAGCAAGCTCAGACAGGGTAGCAATCAGCCCCAGCATTTT.

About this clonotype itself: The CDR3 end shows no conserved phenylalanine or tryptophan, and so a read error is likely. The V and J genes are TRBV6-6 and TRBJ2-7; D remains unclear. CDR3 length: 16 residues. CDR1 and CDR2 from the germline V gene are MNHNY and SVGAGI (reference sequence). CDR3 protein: CASNYVPTGASCEQYI. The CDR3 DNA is TGTGCCAGCAATTACGTCCCCACTGGCGCTTCCTGCGAGCAGTACATC.

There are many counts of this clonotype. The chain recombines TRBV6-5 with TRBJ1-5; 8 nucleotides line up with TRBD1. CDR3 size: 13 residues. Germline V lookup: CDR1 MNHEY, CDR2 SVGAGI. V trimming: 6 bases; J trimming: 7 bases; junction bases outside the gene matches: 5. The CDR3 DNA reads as TGTGCCAGCAGGGACAGGGCAGGACAGCCCCAGCATTTT. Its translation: CASRDRAGQPQHF.

As DNA, the CDR3 is TGTGCCAGCAGTTACTCTACCCCGATTCATGGGGCATCAGATACGCAGTATTTT. It translates to CASSYSTPIHGASDTQYF. V gene TRBV6-6 combines with J gene TRBJ2-3; possible D gene TRBD1, 5 bases. CDR1 and CDR2 (germline): MNHNY, SVGAGI (reference sequence). This CDR3 spans 18 amino acids. V dropped 0 bases and J dropped 4 bases, with 20 bases sitting between them.

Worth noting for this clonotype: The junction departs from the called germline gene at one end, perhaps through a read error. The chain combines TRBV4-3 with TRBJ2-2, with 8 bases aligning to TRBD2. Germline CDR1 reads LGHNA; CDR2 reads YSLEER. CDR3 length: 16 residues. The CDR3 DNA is TGCGCCAGCAGTCAAGATATAGCGGGATGGGTCGGGGAGCTGTTTTTT. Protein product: CASSQDIAGWVGELFF.

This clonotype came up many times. Written as DNA, the CDR3 is TGCGCCAGCAGCCCCCAGGTGGCATTGATGGACGCCGGGGAGCTGTTTTTT. It encodes CASSPQVALMDAGELFF. This chain uses TRBV4-1 with TRBJ2-2; D gene uncertain. V was clipped by 4 bases and J by 6 bases, with 21 bases between them. CDR1 MGHRA and CDR2 YSYEKL come from the germline V gene. The CDR3 totals 17 residues.

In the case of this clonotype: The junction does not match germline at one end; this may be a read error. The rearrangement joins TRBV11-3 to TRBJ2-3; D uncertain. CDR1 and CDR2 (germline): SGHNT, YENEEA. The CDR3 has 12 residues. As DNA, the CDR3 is TGTGTCAGCAGCTCCTACACAGATATGCAGTATTTT. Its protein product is CVSSSYTDMQYF.

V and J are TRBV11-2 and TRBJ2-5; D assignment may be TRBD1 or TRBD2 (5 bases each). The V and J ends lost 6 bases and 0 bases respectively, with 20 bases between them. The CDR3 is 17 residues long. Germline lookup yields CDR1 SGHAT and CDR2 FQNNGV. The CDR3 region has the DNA TGTGCCAGCAGAACCTTCCGGGGCGGGTCGCACCAAGAGACCCAGTACTTC. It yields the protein CASRTFRGGSHQETQYF.